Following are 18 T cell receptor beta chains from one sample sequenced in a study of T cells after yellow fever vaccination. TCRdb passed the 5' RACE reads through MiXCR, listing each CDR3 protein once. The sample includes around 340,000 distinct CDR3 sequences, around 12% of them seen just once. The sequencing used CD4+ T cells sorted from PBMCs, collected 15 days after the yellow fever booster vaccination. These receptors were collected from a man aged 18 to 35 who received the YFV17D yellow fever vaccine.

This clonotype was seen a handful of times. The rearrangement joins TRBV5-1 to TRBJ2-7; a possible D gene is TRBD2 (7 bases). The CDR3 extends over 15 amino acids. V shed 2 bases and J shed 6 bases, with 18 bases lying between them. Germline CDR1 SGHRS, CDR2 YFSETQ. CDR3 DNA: TGCGCCAGCAGCTTCAAGGACCCGGGGGGCGGCGAGCAGTACTTC. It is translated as CASSFKDPGGGEQYF.

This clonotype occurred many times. The CDR3 reads CASSVRDGPGGYTF. The CDR3 DNA reads TGTGCCAGCAGCGTAAGGGACGGACCGGGTGGCTACACCTTC. V and J are TRBV7-8 and TRBJ1-2; a possible D gene is TRBD1 (5 bases). This CDR3 spans 14 amino acids. Germline CDR1 SGHVS, CDR2 FQNEAQ. V lost 5 bases and J lost 7, with 17 bases in between.

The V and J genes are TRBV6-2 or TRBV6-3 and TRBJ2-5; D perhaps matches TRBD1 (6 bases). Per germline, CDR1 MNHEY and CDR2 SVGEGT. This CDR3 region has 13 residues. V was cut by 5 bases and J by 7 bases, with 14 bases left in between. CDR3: CASSINRAGTQYF. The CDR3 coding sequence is TGTGCCAGCAGTATCAACAGGGCTGGGACCCAGTACTTC.

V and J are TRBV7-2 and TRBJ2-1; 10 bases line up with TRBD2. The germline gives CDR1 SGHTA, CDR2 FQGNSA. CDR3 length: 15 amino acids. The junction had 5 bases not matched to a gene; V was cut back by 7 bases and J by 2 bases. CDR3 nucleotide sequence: TGTGCCAGCACAGGGAGCGGGGGGGCCTACAATGAGCAGTTCTTC. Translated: CASTGSGGAYNEQFF. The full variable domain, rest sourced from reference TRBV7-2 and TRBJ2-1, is GAGVSQSPSNKVTEKGKDVELRCDPISGHTALYWYRQSLGQGLEFLIYFQGNSAPDKSGLPSDRFSAERTGGSVSTLTIQRTQQEDSAVYLCASTGSGGAYNEQFFGPGTRLTVL.

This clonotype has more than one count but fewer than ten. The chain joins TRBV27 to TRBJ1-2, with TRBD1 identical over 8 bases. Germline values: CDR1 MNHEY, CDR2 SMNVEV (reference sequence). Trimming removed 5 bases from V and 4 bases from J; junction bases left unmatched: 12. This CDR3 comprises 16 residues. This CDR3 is CASSTQTGGFFYGYTF. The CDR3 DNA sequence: TGTGCCAGCAGTACACAAACAGGGGGTTTTTTCTATGGCTACACCTTC.

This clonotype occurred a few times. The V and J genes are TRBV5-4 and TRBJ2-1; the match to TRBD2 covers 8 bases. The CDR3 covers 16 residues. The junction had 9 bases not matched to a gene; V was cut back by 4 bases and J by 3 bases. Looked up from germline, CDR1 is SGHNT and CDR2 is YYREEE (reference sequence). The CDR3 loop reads CASSLLSGGIYNEQFF. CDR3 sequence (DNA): TGTGCCAGCAGCCTCCTATCGGGGGGGATCTACAATGAGCAGTTCTTC.

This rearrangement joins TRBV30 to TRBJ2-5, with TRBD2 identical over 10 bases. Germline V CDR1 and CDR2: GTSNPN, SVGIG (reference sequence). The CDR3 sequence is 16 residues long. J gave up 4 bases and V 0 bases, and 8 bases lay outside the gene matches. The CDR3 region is CAWSVSGGGSSETQYF. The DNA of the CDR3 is TGTGCCTGGAGTGTGAGCGGGGGGGGCTCCTCAGAGACCCAGTACTTC.

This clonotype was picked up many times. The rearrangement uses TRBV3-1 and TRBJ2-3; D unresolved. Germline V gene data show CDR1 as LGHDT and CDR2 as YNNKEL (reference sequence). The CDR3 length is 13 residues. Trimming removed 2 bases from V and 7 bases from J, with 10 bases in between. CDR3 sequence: CASSQFVGNTQYF. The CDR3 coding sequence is TGTGCCAGCAGCCAATTCGTCGGCAATACGCAGTATTTT.

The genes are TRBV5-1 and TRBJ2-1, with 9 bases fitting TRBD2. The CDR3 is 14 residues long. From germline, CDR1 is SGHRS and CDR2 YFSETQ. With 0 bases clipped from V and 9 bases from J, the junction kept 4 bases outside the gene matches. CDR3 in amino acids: CASSLASGGFEQFF. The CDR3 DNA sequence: TGCGCCAGCAGCTTGGCCAGCGGGGGGTTTGAGCAGTTCTTC.

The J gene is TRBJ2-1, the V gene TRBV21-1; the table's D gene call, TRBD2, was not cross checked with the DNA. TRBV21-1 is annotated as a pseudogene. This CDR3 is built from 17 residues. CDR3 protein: CASSKGCSGGVYNEQFF. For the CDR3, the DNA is TGTGCCAGCAGCAAAGGGTGTAGCGGGGGGGTTTACAATGAGCAGTTCTTC.

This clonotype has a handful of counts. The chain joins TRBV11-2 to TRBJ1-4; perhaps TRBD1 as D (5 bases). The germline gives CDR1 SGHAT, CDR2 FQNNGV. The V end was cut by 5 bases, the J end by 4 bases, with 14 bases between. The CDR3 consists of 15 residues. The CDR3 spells CASSVYRDRNEKLFF. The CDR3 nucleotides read TGTGCCAGCAGCGTTTACCGGGACCGTAATGAAAAACTGTTTTTT.

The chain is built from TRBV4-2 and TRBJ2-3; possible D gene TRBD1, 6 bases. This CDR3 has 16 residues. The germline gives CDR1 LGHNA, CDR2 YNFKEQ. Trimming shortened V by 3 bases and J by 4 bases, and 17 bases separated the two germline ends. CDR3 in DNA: TGTGCCAGCAGCCAGGGGACACTGATACTCGCAGATACGCAGTATTTT. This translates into CASSQGTLILADTQYF.

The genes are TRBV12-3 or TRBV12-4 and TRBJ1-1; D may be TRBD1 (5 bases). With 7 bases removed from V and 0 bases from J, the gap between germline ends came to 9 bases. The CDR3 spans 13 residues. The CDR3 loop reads CASNEQVNTEAFF. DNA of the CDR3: TGTGCCAGCAACGAACAGGTGAACACTGAAGCTTTCTTT.

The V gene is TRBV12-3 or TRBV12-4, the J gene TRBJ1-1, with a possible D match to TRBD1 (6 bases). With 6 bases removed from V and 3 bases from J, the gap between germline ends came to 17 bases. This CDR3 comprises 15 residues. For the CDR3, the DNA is TGTGCCAGCAGCGCCCCTAGGGGGTTGGACACTGAAGCTTTCTTT. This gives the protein CASSAPRGLDTEAFF.

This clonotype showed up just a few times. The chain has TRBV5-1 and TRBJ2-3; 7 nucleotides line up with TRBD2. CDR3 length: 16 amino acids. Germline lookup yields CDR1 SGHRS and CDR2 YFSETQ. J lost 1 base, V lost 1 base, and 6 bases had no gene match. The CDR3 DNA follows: TGCGCCAGCAGCTTGACCCGAGCGGGGCGCACAGATACGCAGTATTTT. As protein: CASSLTRAGRTDTQYF.

The CDR3 DNA follows: TGTGCCAGCAGCGCGGAGGGACAGGGGGTTCACGAGCAGTACTTC. It codes for CASSAEGQGVHEQYF. The chain has TRBV7-2 and TRBJ2-7, with TRBD1 identical over 11 bases. V trimming: 5 bases; J trimming: 5 bases; junction bases outside the gene matches: 8. CDR1 and CDR2 from the germline V gene are SGHTA and FQGNSA. The CDR3 consists of 15 residues.

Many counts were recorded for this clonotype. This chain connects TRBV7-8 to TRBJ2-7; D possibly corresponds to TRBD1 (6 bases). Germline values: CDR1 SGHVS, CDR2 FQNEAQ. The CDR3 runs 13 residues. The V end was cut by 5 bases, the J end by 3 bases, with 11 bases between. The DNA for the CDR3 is TGTGCCAGCAGCCTGGACAGCCTCTACGAGCAGTACGTC. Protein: CASSLDSLYEQYV.

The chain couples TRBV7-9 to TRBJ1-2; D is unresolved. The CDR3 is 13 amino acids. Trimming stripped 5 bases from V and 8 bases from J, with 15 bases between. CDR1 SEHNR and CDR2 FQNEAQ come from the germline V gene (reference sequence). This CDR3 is CASSTRADLGYTF. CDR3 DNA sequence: TGTGCCAGCAGCACCCGCGCTGACTTGGGCTACACCTTC.